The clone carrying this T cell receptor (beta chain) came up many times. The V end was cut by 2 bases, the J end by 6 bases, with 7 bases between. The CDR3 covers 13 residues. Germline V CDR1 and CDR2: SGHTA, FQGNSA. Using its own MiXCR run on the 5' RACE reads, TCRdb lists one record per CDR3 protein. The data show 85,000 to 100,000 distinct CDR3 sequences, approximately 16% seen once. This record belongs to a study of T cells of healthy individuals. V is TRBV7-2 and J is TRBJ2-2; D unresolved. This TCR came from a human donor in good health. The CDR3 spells CASSLRQSGELFF. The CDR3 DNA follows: TGTGCCAGCAGCTTAAGGCAATCCGGGGAGCTGTTTTTT.